One TCR beta chain is described in this entry. Trimming took 1 base from V and 3 from J, leaving 7 bases between them. The CDR3 totals 14 residues. The germline V gene encodes CDR1 SGHDT and CDR2 YYEEEE. Primers for the PCR totalled 60 Vbeta and 13 Jbeta. TCRdb's copy holds only in-frame clones and misses some; the assay was immunoSEQ multiplex PCR. The sample has 140,000 to 150,000 clones; around 78% are singletons. These data come from a study of cytomegalovirus exposure and HLA in healthy donors. This TCR was recovered from a woman aged 18-35 years in good health and CMV-seropositive. This rearrangement joins TRBV5-6 to TRBJ1-4; D perhaps matches TRBD1 (6 bases). The sequencing sample was made of PBMCs. CDR3 nucleotide sequence: TGTGCCAGCAGCTTGACAGGGCCTAATGAAAAACTGTTTTTT. Protein: CASSLTGPNEKLFF.